This is a list of T cell receptor beta chains from one sample in a study of T cells after yellow fever vaccination. MiXCR was run by TCRdb on the 5' RACE reads, yielding one entry per CDR3 protein. The sample yields 500,000 to 650,000 distinct CDR3 sequences, approximately 13% seen once. Sequencing used PBMCs, obtained on the day of the yellow fever booster vaccination. Source of these receptors: a man between 25 and 39 years old who received the YFV17D yellow fever vaccine. CDR3s include the opening cysteine and the closing phenylalanine or tryptophan. The D gene is left open where the match is weak. Size tells how often a clone was seen (once, few, many) or the class of an expanded clone, and some rows leave it out.

abundance	v_gene	d_gene	j_gene	CDR3nt	CDR3aa
few	TRBV12-3/TRBV12-4	.	TRBJ1-1	TGTGCCAGCAGTCCTGGGGCAGACTACACTGAAGCTTTCTTT	CASSPGADYTEAFF
few	TRBV12-3/TRBV12-4	.	TRBJ2-4	TGTGCCAGCAGTCCATTCGAAGCCAAAAACATTCAGTACTTC	CASSPFEAKNIQYF
.	TRBV20-1	TRBD2	TRBJ2-5	TGCTGTGCTAAGGGGCTAGCGGGAGATATCGGCCAAGAGACCCAGTACTTC	CCAKGLAGDIGQETQYF
few	TRBV7-2	TRBD1	TRBJ1-2	TGTGCCAGCAGCATACCGGGGGGACAGTCCTATGGCTACACCTTC	CASSIPGGQSYGYTF
many	TRBV30	.	TRBJ2-7	TGTGCTGGGAACAGCCGGGCGAGAGAGCAGTACTTC	CAGNSRAREQYF
.	TRBV7-7	TRBD1	TRBJ2-1	TGTGCTAGCAGCGCTACAGGGGCATCCTACAATGAGCAGTTCTTC	CASSATGASYNEQFF
.	TRBV20-1	TRBD1	TRBJ1-5	TGCAGTGCTAGGAAGGGGGCCGGTAGCAATCAGCCCCAGCATTTT	CSARKGAGSNQPQHF
few	TRBV5-1	TRBD1	TRBJ1-2	TGCGCCAGCAGCTTGGCTGGACAGGGGTCCTATGGCTACACCTTC	CASSLAGQGSYGYTF
few	TRBV20-1	TRBD1	TRBJ1-1	TGCAGTGCGCTACATACAGGGGGCACTGAAGCTTTCTTT	CSALHTGGTEAFF
few	TRBV7-8	TRBD2	TRBJ2-1	TGTGCCAGCAGCTTAGCGCTGTTGACTAGCGGGTATTACAATGAGCAGTTCTTC	CASSLALLTSGYYNEQFF
.	TRBV28	.	TRBJ2-5	TGTGCCAGCATACCACAACAGGGCGAGACCCAGTACTTC	CASIPQQGETQYF
.	TRBV7-9	.	TRBJ2-2	TGTGCCAGCAGCCTAGCATGGGAGTACACCGGGGAGCTGTTTTTT	CASSLAWEYTGELFF
.	TRBV6-5	TRBD2	TRBJ2-7	TGTGCCAGCAGTTACTCTAGGGTAGCGGGCTCCTCCTACGAGCAGTACTTC	CASSYSRVAGSSYEQYF
.	TRBV4-3	.	TRBJ2-1	TGCGCCAGCAGCCAAGCCAGGGCGCCGTCCTACAATGAGCAGTTCTTC	CASSQARAPSYNEQFF
few	TRBV6-1	.	TRBJ1-3	TGTGCCAGCAGCCGGGACACTGGAAACACCATATATTTT	CASSRDTGNTIYF
few	TRBV29-1	.	TRBJ2-3	TGCAGCGTCCGAGGGATACGTGGAACAGATACGCAGTATTTT	CSVRGIRGTDTQYF
many	TRBV7-2	.	TRBJ2-3	TGTGCCAGCAGCTGGGCCGCAGATACGCAGTATTTT	CASSWAADTQYF
few	TRBV7-2	TRBD1	TRBJ2-3	TGTGCCAGCAGCATTAGGACAGGGGGTATGGATACGCAGTATTTT	CASSIRTGGMDTQYF
once	TRBV7-2	.	TRBJ2-1	TGTGCCAGCAGGGGAGGGGGGGCGGGCACCTACAATGAGCAGTTCTTC	CASRGGGAGTYNEQFF
.	TRBV28	.	TRBJ2-1	TGTGCCAGCAGGTCCCCACTCTACAATGAGCAGTTCTTC	CASRSPLYNEQFF
few	TRBV28	.	TRBJ2-3	TGTGCCAGCAGCCATGGGACGGCCCCGGATACGCAGTATTTT	CASSHGTAPDTQYF
.	TRBV6-1	.	TRBJ2-7	TGTGCCAGCAGCCTCACACCAACCACGAGCGGCACCTACGAGCAGTACTTC	CASSLTPTTSGTYEQYF
few	TRBV10-2	.	TRBJ2-2	TGCGCCAGCAGTGAGAACGCGGGAAGGGCCGGGGAGCTGTTTTTT	CASSENAGRAGELFF
few	TRBV6-1	TRBD2	TRBJ2-1	TGTGCCAGCAGTGGACTAGCGGGAGTCGGCCAGTTCTTC	CASSGLAGVGQFF
few	TRBV11-2	.	TRBJ1-4	TGTGCCAGCAGTTCGGGGGCGGAAAAACTGTTTTTT	CASSSGAEKLFF
.	TRBV5-1	.	TRBJ2-5	TGCGCCAGCAGCAGGGACCAATTGGAGACCCAGTACTTC	CASSRDQLETQYF
many	TRBV7-8	TRBD1	TRBJ2-6	TGTGCCAGCTCCCTTAGCGGTCTGGACAGGGATTTTGTTGGGGCCAACGTCCTGACTTTC	CASSLSGLDRDFVGANVLTF
few	TRBV25-1	.	TRBJ1-4	TGTGCCAGCAGTGATTATAGCAGGTTTAATGAAAAACTGTTTTTT	CASSDYSRFNEKLFF
.	TRBV18	TRBD2	TRBJ2-7	TGTGCCAGCTCACAATCGGGACTATTAGAGCAGTACTTC	CASSQSGLLEQYF
.	TRBV6-1	TRBD2	TRBJ2-1	TGTGCCAGCACACGGGCTAGCGGGAGAAATGAGCAGTTCTTC	CASTRASGRNEQFF
.	TRBV7-2	TRBD1	TRBJ2-3	TGTGCCAGCAGCGGGACAGGGGGGAGCACAGATACGCAGTATTTT	CASSGTGGSTDTQYF
.	TRBV5-1	.	TRBJ2-4	TGCGCCAGCAGCTCGACTACTCGGGAGTTGCACATTCAGTACTTC	CASSSTTRELHIQYF
.	TRBV20-1	.	TRBJ1-1	TGCAGTGCTAGAGATCATAACGGGAACACTGAAGCTTTCTTT	CSARDHNGNTEAFF
few	TRBV9	TRBD2	TRBJ2-1	TGTGCCAGCAGCCCCTCGCCTGCTAGCGGGAACCGCAATGAGCAGTTCTTC	CASSPSPASGNRNEQFF
few	TRBV28	.	TRBJ2-5	TGTGCCAGCAGTTTAGGACTCCACTTGGCCCAGTACTTC	CASSLGLHLAQYF
few	TRBV7-2	TRBD2	TRBJ2-7	TGTGCCAGCAGCTTATGGGGGGGAGTGTCTACCGGCGAGCAGTACTTC	CASSLWGGVSTGEQYF
.	TRBV18	.	TRBJ2-1	TGTGCCAGCTCACCGAGTGGTACGACCTACAATGAGCAGTTCTTC	CASSPSGTTYNEQFF
few	TRBV10-3	TRBD2	TRBJ2-3	TGTGCCATCAGGGAAAACAAGGGACTAGCGGGAGTCACGGATACGCAGTATTTT	CAIRENKGLAGVTDTQYF
few	TRBV5-1	TRBD2	TRBJ2-1	TGCGCCAGCGGTGACCTAGCGGGGGAATACAATGAGCAGTTCTTC	CASGDLAGEYNEQFF
many	TRBV5-1	TRBD2	TRBJ2-3	TGTGCCAGCAGCTTAGCGGGAGGGCCGGCAGATACGCAGTATTTT	CASSLAGGPADTQYF
.	TRBV25-1	TRBD2	TRBJ2-3	TGTGCCAGCAGTGACCAAGCGGGAGTAGGGTATTTT	CASSDQAGVGYF
few	TRBV6-5	TRBD1	TRBJ2-7	TGTGCCAGCAGTTACTCGAGGCAGGGGGTATACGAGCAGTACTTC	CASSYSRQGVYEQYF
.	TRBV20-1	.	TRBJ2-7	TGCAGTGCTGGGGGGGGCGGTAGCTCCTACGAGCAGTACTTC	CSAGGGGSSYEQYF
few	TRBV7-2	.	TRBJ2-5	TGTGCCAGCAGCTTAGCTACAGGGAGGCAAGAGACCCAGTACTTC	CASSLATGRQETQYF
.	TRBV7-2	.	TRBJ2-7	TGTGCCAGCAGCTTAACCCGTGGGGTCCACGAGCAGTACTTC	CASSLTRGVHEQYF
.	TRBV4-3	.	TRBJ2-1	TGCGCCACAAAGTCAGACAGGCTAGGGGGCAATGAGCAGTTCTTC	CATKSDRLGGNEQFF
few	TRBV7-2	TRBD1	TRBJ2-7	TGTGCCAGCAGCATCAGACAGGGTGGATTCTACGAGCAGTACTTC	CASSIRQGGFYEQYF
.	TRBV7-2	TRBD2	TRBJ2-7	TGTGCCAGCAGCCTTAAGCGGGAGTTTGGGTACGAGCAGTACTTC	CASSLKREFGYEQYF
few	TRBV10-1	.	TRBJ2-3	TGCGCCAGCAGTGGAGGACCCACAGATACGCAGTATTTT	CASSGGPTDTQYF
.	TRBV14	.	TRBJ2-2	TGTGCCAGCAGCCAACGTGGTCGGGTTATGATCGGGGAGCTGTTTTTT	CASSQRGRVMIGELFF
once	TRBV20-1	.	TRBJ2-4	TGCAGTGCTAGAGATCGAGAGGTTAGGGGAACCAAAAACATTCAGTACTTC	CSARDREVRGTKNIQYF
few	TRBV10-3	TRBD2	TRBJ2-3	TGTGCCATCAGTGACCTAGCGGGAACAGATACGCAGTATTTT	CAISDLAGTDTQYF
.	TRBV7-8	TRBD1	TRBJ2-1	TGTGCCAGCAGCTTAGAAGTGGGACAGGGTTACGAGCAGTTCTTC	CASSLEVGQGYEQFF
few	TRBV7-9	.	TRBJ2-7	TGTGCCAGCAGCGCAACCCGGGACCCCCGCTACGAGCAGTACTTC	CASSATRDPRYEQYF
few	TRBV20-1	.	TRBJ2-5	TGCAGTGCTAGGACACCAGGGGAGACCCAGTACTTC	CSARTPGETQYF
few	TRBV7-2	.	TRBJ2-3	TGTGCCAGCAGCTATCAGGGCGGATCCACAGATACGCAGTATTTT	CASSYQGGSTDTQYF
few	TRBV29-1	.	TRBJ1-5	TGCAGCGCAATAACAGGCAATCAGCCCCAGCATTTT	CSAITGNQPQHF
.	TRBV3-1	.	TRBJ1-5	TGTGCCAGCAGCCAAGATCTATCTGGGGGCGGGATCCAGCCCCAGCATTTT	CASSQDLSGGGIQPQHF
.	TRBV12-3/TRBV12-4	TRBD2	TRBJ2-7	TGTGCCAGCCATAGAACGGGGGGGCGAGACGAGCAGTACTTC	CASHRTGGRDEQYF